A single T cell receptor beta chain is shown here with its context. Antigen: not known. Amplification of TCR alpha and beta CDR3 regions from RNA used iRepertoire nested multiplex PCR. One-step reverse transcription and amplification started from approximately 100-400 ng of tissue mRNA or PBMC total RNA. One entry per CDR3 protein, called by TCRdb with MiXCR from the multiplex PCR reads. The repertoire holds about 140,000 distinct CDR3 sequences, with around 40% as singletons. These data come from a study of glioma-infiltrating T cells. Whole-study results and caveats: Very few CDR3 sequences were shared between tissue and blood. Above-expected tissue-blood divergence occurred in all gliomas, most in low-grade ones.

V dropped 3 bases and J dropped 5 bases, with 5 bases sitting between them. Germline CDR1 is SNHLY and CDR2 is FYNNEI. The CDR3 has 12 residues. The TCR comes from a human donor with low-grade glioma or glioblastoma, undergoing nonglioma brain surgery, or in good health (not recorded which). J is TRBJ1-5 and V is TRBV2; D remains unclear. Sequencing was carried out using glioma tissue, nonneoplastic brain tissue, or PBMCs (not recorded which). CDR3 in amino acids: CASSEEDQPQHF. Here the CDR3 DNA reads TGTGCCAGCAGTGAGGAGGATCAGCCCCAGCATTTT.